This record covers a single TCR beta chain. The target antigen is unknown. A junction end diverges from the germline sequence, so it may reflect a read error. It was focal radiation plus CTLA-4 blockade with ipilimumab that patients with chemo-refractory metastatic non-small-cell lung cancer received. The sample originates from a study of radiotherapy plus CTLA-4 blockade in lung cancer. Study as a whole: Objective responses arose in approximately 17% of patients, and under 40% experienced disease control. Overall study findings and caveats: There was expansion of tumor-derived TCR clones in blood after radiotherapy plus ipilimumab. Reports state that early shifts in blood T cell clones, with interferon-beta, best predicted response.

Germline V lookup: CDR1 SGDLS, CDR2 YYNGEE. CDR3 length: 14 residues. Sequenced by immunoSEQ multiplex PCR; TCRdb stores in-frame clones only, minus some. The table shows 26,000 or so clones, with under 80% occurring only once. This clonotype was obtained from a human donor with non-small cell lung cancer who had stable disease on radiotherapy plus ipilimumab. This material consisted of peripheral blood, taken from a patient treated with radiotherapy plus ipilimumab. The V and J genes are TRBV9 and TRBJ2-5; D perhaps matches TRBD2 (6 bases). Written as DNA, the CDR3 is TGTGCCAGCAGCGTTTCCGGGAAGTTCGGGGGAGAGGACTTC. It yields the protein CASSVSGKFGGEDF.